This T cell receptor (beta chain) was profiled in a study of blood T cell repertoires in COVID-19. Study in general: Sample material is recorded as cDNA or gDNA derived from T cells, B-cell-depleted T cells, or PBMCs.

Trimming cost V 4 bases and J 3 bases; bases outside gene matches: 8. The CDR3 sequence is 15 residues long. Looked up from germline, CDR1 is MNHEY and CDR2 is SVGAGI. Profiling relied on immunoSEQ multiplex PCR, and the TCRdb table lists in-frame clones only, not all of them. Here the sample spans 90,000 to 150,000 clones, roughly three quarters being singletons. This sequence originates from a human donor in a cohort sampled during active COVID-19. The V call is TRBV6-5, the J call TRBJ1-1, with 7 bases aligning to TRBD1. Sequencing input: peripheral blood. This chain's CDR3 is CASSFTTGWDTEAFF. The CDR3 region has the DNA TGTGCCAGCAGTTTCACGACAGGGTGGGACACTGAAGCTTTCTTT.